A selection of T cell receptor beta chains follows, all from one sample in a study of cytomegalovirus exposure and HLA in healthy donors. Produced via immunoSEQ multiplex PCR; TCRdb's table is partial and in-frame only. In the table there are about 100,000 clones, over 75% of which are singletons. The specimen was PBMCs. These receptors were taken from a man aged 35 to 55 in good health and CMV-seropositive. The CDR3 runs from the conserved cysteine through the conserved F or W. Fields, in order: D gene, J gene, clone size, V gene, CDR3 length, CDR3 protein, CDR3 DNA. A D gene is named only where the DNA matches it firmly. Size is omitted from some rows. Given values are once, few, many or a class for expanded clones.

D: TRBD2
J: TRBJ2-3
size: NA
V: TRBV18
length: 15
CDR3: CASSPPLAGVDTQYF
DNA: TGTGCCAGCTCACCACCCCTAGCGGGGGTAGATACGCAGTATTTT

D: NA
J: TRBJ2-1
size: NA
V: TRBV30
length: 13
CDR3: CAWSSGFYNEQFF
DNA: TGTGCCTGGAGTAGCGGGTTCTACAATGAGCAGTTCTTC

D: NA
J: TRBJ2-2
size: NA
V: TRBV27
length: 17
CDR3: CASSLSLTATSTGELFF
DNA: TGTGCCAGCAGCCTATCCTTGACAGCGACAAGCACCGGGGAGCTGTTTTTT

D: NA
J: TRBJ2-5
size: NA
V: TRBV30
length: 16
CDR3: CAWSSPEEVQDETQYF
DNA: TGTGCCTGGAGTTCCCCGGAAGAAGTCCAGGATGAGACCCAGTACTTC

D: TRBD1
J: TRBJ1-1
size: NA
V: TRBV30
length: 15
CDR3: CAWSPTTGSFTEAFF
DNA: TGTGCCTGGAGTCCAACGACAGGGAGCTTCACTGAAGCTTTCTTT

D: NA
J: TRBJ2-6
size: few
V: TRBV7-6
length: 17
CDR3: CASSPETRGSGANVLTF
DNA: TGTGCCAGCAGTCCAGAGACAAGGGGATCCGGGGCCAACGTCCTGACTTTC

D: TRBD2
J: TRBJ2-1
size: few
V: TRBV19
length: 12
CDR3: CATGTRDNEQFF
DNA: TGTGCCACCGGGACTAGGGACAATGAGCAGTTCTTC

D: NA
J: TRBJ1-1
size: NA
V: TRBV19
length: 13
CDR3: CASSRDLNGKAFF
DNA: TGTGCCAGTAGTAGGGACTTGAACGGGAAAGCTTTCTTT

D: NA
J: TRBJ2-2
size: NA
V: TRBV2
length: 15
CDR3: CASSEFVVSTGELFF
DNA: TGTGCCAGCAGTGAATTTGTAGTGAGTACCGGGGAGCTGTTTTTT

D: TRBD2
J: TRBJ2-1
size: NA
V: TRBV5-4
length: 16
CDR3: CASSLVGTSVYNEQFF
DNA: TGTGCCAGCAGCTTGGTCGGGACTAGCGTCTACAATGAGCAGTTCTTC

D: TRBD1
J: TRBJ2-1
size: once
V: TRBV7-3
length: 13
CDR3: CASSSTGGNEQFF
DNA: TGTGCCAGCAGCTCGACAGGGGGAAATGAGCAGTTCTTC

D: TRBD2
J: TRBJ2-6
size: NA
V: TRBV19
length: 21
CDR3: CASSTPGLAGFWASGANVLTF
DNA: TGTGCCAGTAGTACTCCGGGACTAGCGGGCTTCTGGGCCTCTGGGGCCAACGTCCTGACTTTC

D: TRBD2
J: TRBJ2-3
size: NA
V: TRBV4-2
length: 18
CDR3: CASSQRQSLAGGTDTQYF
DNA: TGTGCCAGCAGCCAGAGGCAATCCCTAGCGGGAGGAACAGATACGCAGTATTTT

D: NA
J: TRBJ1-1
size: NA
V: TRBV30
length: 14
CDR3: CAWVGALMNTEAFF
DNA: TGTGCCTGGGTTGGGGCCCTTATGAACACTGAAGCTTTCTTT

D: TRBD1
J: TRBJ1-1
size: NA
V: TRBV5-4
length: 15
CDR3: CASSLGGGGNTEAFF
DNA: TGTGCCAGCAGCTTGGGCGGAGGGGGCAACACTGAAGCTTTCTTT

D: TRBD1
J: TRBJ1-2
size: NA
V: TRBV11-2
length: 13
CDR3: CASSSTGAGGYTF
DNA: TGTGCCAGCAGCTCGACAGGGGCAGGAGGCTACACCTTC

D: TRBD1
J: TRBJ1-5
size: once
V: TRBV6-6
length: 14
CDR3: CASRVTGHGQPQHF
DNA: TGTGCCAGCAGGGTGACAGGGCATGGTCAGCCCCAGCATTTT

D: NA
J: TRBJ1-3
size: NA
V: TRBV7-9
length: 15
CDR3: CASSYFGDSGNTIYF
DNA: TGTGCCAGCAGCTATTTCGGGGACTCTGGAAACACCATATATTTT

D: TRBD1
J: TRBJ1-1
size: once
V: TRBV5-1
length: 14
CDR3: CASSSGQGEAEAFF
DNA: TGCGCCAGCAGCTCGGGACAGGGCGAGGCTGAAGCTTTCTTT

D: NA
J: TRBJ1-3
size: NA
V: TRBV11-2
length: 15
CDR3: CASSSQTGSGNTIYF
DNA: TGTGCCAGCAGCTCCCAGACAGGTTCGGGAAACACCATATATTTT

D: NA
J: TRBJ2-7
size: NA
V: TRBV7-8
length: 14
CDR3: CASTATGFGHEQYF
DNA: TGTGCCAGCACCGCAACCGGGTTCGGCCACGAGCAGTACTTC

D: TRBD2
J: TRBJ2-7
size: NA
V: TRBV5-1
length: 16
CDR3: CASSGPLAGVSYEQYF
DNA: TGCGCCAGCAGCGGACCGCTAGCGGGAGTATCCTACGAGCAGTACTTC

D: NA
J: TRBJ1-1
size: NA
V: TRBV27
length: 15
CDR3: CASSSPPGYHTEAFF
DNA: TGTGCCAGCAGTTCCCCGCCAGGGTATCACACTGAAGCTTTCTTT

D: TRBD2
J: TRBJ2-1
size: NA
V: TRBV19
length: 14
CDR3: CASSTLAGYNEQFF
DNA: TGTGCCAGTAGTACACTAGCGGGGTACAATGAGCAGTTCTTC

D: TRBD2
J: TRBJ2-5
size: NA
V: TRBV6-6
length: 15
CDR3: CASSYKRGGKETQYF
DNA: TGTGCCAGCAGTTACAAACGGGGAGGGAAAGAGACCCAGTACTTC

D: NA
J: TRBJ2-1
size: NA
V: TRBV6-5
length: 16
CDR3: CASSYSAGSLINEQFF
DNA: TGTGCCAGCAGTTACTCGGCAGGTTCCTTGATCAATGAGCAGTTCTTC

D: TRBD2
J: TRBJ2-2
size: NA
V: TRBV5-1
length: 14
CDR3: CASTRTSPTGELFF
DNA: TGCGCCAGCACTCGGACTAGCCCGACCGGGGAGCTGTTTTTT